The 11 T cell receptor beta chains listed next were all sequenced from one sample in a study of shared clonotypes between healthy human individuals. TCRdb's copy holds only in-frame clones and misses some; the assay was immunoSEQ multiplex PCR. Among over 2 million clones listed, 90% to 95% were seen once. The sequenced material came from naive CD4+ T cells sorted from blood. Subset in this sample: CD45RA+ positively selected. The receptors originated from a man between 18 and 29 years old in good health.

On this clone: It may be a read error: a sequence one base away is much more abundant. The chain recombines TRBV30 with TRBJ2-2, with a possible D match to TRBD2 (5 bases). This CDR3 region has 15 residues. CDR1 is GTSNPN and CDR2 is SVGIG in the germline V gene (reference sequence). The CDR3 region is CAWSIPGWNTVELFF. CDR3 bases: TGTGCCTGGAGTATACCGGGGTGGAACACCGTGGAGCTGTTTTTT.

J is TRBJ1-2 and V is TRBV30, with 9 positions matching TRBD1. Per the germline V gene, CDR1 is GTSNPN and CDR2 is SVGIG (reference sequence). This CDR3 contains 15 residues. V was clipped by 2 bases and J by 1 base; unmatched bases: 5. In DNA form, the CDR3 reads TGTGCCTGGAGTTCGCCGGGACAGGGTAACTATGGCTACACCTTC. This translates into CAWSSPGQGNYGYTF. Complete variable domain (other parts from reference TRBV30 and TRBJ1-2): SQTIHQWPATLVQPVGSPLSLECTVEGTSNPNLYWYRQAAGRGLQLLFYSVGIGQISSEVPQNLSASRPQDRQFILSSKKLLLSDSGFYLCAWSSPGQGNYGYTFGSGTRLTVV.

About this clone itself: Other DNA sequences of this sample code for an identical CDR3. CDR3 residues: CASSPPSETQYF. The CDR3 DNA reads as TGTGCCAGCTCACCACCGTCAGAGACCCAGTACTTC. The gene calls are TRBV18 and TRBJ2-5; D uncertain. The germline gives CDR1 KGHSH, CDR2 LQKENI. Trimming stripped 0 bases from V and 4 bases from J, with 3 bases between. The CDR3 spans 12 residues.

The chain is built from TRBV7-9 and TRBJ1-2, with TRBD1 matching 11 bases. This CDR3 has 15 amino acids. Germline V gene lookup returns CDR1 SEHNR and CDR2 FQNEAQ (reference sequence). The V segment lost 4 bases and the J segment 4 bases; nucleotides outside the gene matches: 5. The CDR3 reads CASSSEDRGLYGYTF. The CDR3 bases are TGTGCCAGCAGCTCTGAGGACAGGGGGCTCTATGGCTACACCTTC. Based on the CDR3 plus reference TRBV7-9 and TRBJ1-2, the full variable domain is DTGVSQNPRHKITKRGQNVTFRCDPISEHNRLYWYRQTLGQGPEFLTYFQNEAQLEKSRLLSDRFSAERPKGSFSTLEIQRTEQGDSAMYLCASSSEDRGLYGYTFGSGTRLTVV.

This chain links TRBV6-6 with TRBJ2-7; 9 nucleotides match TRBD1. With 5 bases clipped from V and 1 base from J, the junction kept 3 bases outside the gene matches. Germline CDR1 and CDR2: MNHNY and SVGAGI (reference sequence). The CDR3 is 14 residues long. The CDR3 loop reads CASSAGTGSYEQYF. Here the CDR3 DNA reads TGTGCCAGCAGTGCCGGGACAGGGTCCTACGAGCAGTACTTC.

The CDR3 region has the DNA TGTGCCGGGAGACAGGGTAACACCGGGGAGCTGTTTTTT. As protein: CAGRQGNTGELFF. This chain uses TRBV6-6 with TRBJ2-2; 7 nucleotides align to TRBD1. Trimming took 11 bases from V and 2 from J; bases not matched to a gene: 5. The CDR3 consists of 13 residues. CDR1 is MNHNY and CDR2 is SVGAGI in the germline V gene (reference sequence).

The CDR3 loop is CASSFGPQRGTGELFF. In DNA, the CDR3 is TGTGCCAGCAGCTTCGGGCCCCAGCGCGGAACCGGGGAGCTGTTTTTT. This chain links TRBV7-9 with TRBJ2-2; no firm D call. V gave up 3 bases and J gave up 5 bases, with 16 bases separating them. The CDR3 is 16 residues long. Germline CDR1 and CDR2: SEHNR and FQNEAQ (reference sequence). Supplemented by reference TRBV7-9 and TRBJ2-2, the full variable domain reads DTGVSQNPRHKITKRGQNVTFRCDPISEHNRLYWYRQTLGQGPEFLTYFQNEAQLEKSRLLSDRFSAERPKGSFSTLEIQRTEQGDSAMYLCASSFGPQRGTGELFFGEGSRLTVL.

The chain has TRBV11-2 and TRBJ2-7, with D uncertain. Between the trimmed V and J ends, which lost 4 bases and 5 bases, there was a span of 21 bases. Germline assignment: CDR1 SGHAT and CDR2 FQNNGV. There are 16 residues in the CDR3. The CDR3 DNA reads TGTGCCAGCAGCTCCGGGTTAATTTTCGGGTCGGACGAGCAGTACTTC. This gives the protein CASSSGLIFGSDEQYF.

With respect to this clone: This sample also contains other DNA sequences that code for the same CDR3. The CDR3 DNA reads TGTGCCATCAGTGAGTCAGGACTAGAGACCCAGTACTTC. Translated: CAISESGLETQYF. The gene calls are TRBV10-3 and TRBJ2-5; maybe TRBD2 (5 bases). Germline CDR1 and CDR2: ENHRY and SYGVKD. This CDR3 is 13 amino acids long. With 0 bases removed from V and 4 bases from J, the gap between germline ends came to 6 bases.

The chain joins TRBV5-6 to TRBJ1-1; no definite D call. V was clipped by 3 bases and J by 5 bases, with 5 bases between them. The germline V gene has CDR1 SGHDT and CDR2 YYEEEE. The CDR3 extends over 11 amino acids. The CDR3 DNA reads as TGTGCCAGCAGCTCCCAGACTGAAGCTTTCTTT. Its protein is CASSSQTEAFF.

The V gene is TRBV2, the J gene TRBJ2-7, with D unresolved. The length of the CDR3 is 12 residues. Germline V CDR1 and CDR2: SNHLY, FYNNEI. V dropped 7 bases and J dropped 3 bases, with 10 bases sitting between them. CDR3 region: CASTTRRYEQYF. CDR3 sequence (DNA): TGTGCCAGCACAACCAGGCGCTACGAGCAGTACTTC.